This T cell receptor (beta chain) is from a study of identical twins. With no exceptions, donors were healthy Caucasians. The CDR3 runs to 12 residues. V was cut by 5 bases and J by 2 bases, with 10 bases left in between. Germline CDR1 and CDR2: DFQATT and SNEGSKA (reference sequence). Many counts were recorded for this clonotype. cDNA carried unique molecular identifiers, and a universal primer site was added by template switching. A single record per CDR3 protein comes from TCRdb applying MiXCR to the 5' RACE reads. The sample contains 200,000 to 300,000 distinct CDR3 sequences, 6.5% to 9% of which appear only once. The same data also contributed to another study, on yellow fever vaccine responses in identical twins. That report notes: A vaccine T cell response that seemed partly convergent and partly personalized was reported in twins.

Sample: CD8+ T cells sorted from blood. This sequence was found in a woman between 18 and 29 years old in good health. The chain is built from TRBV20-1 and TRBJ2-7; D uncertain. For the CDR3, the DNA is TGCAGTGCTCCCAATTCAGCCTACGAGCAGTACTTC. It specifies CSAPNSAYEQYF.